The rows below give T cell receptor beta chains drawn from one sample of a study of T cell responses to AZD1222 COVID-19 vaccine. Some clones are missing from TCRdb's copy, which holds only in-frame ones; the method was immunoSEQ multiplex PCR. This sample has approximately 80,000 clones, with 75% to 90% found just once. Sequences were derived from peripheral blood, sampled 28 days after the second AZD1222 dose. The origin of the receptors is an adult who received the AZD1222 COVID-19 vaccine. CDR3s include the opening cysteine and the closing phenylalanine or tryptophan. D genes are given only for firm matches. Expanded clones are given a class, and other clones once, few, many or no size at all.

>.|TRBJ2-7|15|TRBD1|TRBV5-1
CASSLAADRASEQYF
TGCGCCAGCAGCCTTGCAGCGGACAGGGCATCCGAGCAGTACTTC
>.|TRBJ1-6|15|TRBD1|TRBV7-8
CASTRDSSYNSPLHF
TGTGCCAGCACCCGGGACAGCTCCTATAATTCACCCCTCCACTTT
>.|TRBJ1-2|13|.|TRBV10-3
CAARGGVGYGYTF
TGTGCCGCCCGGGGGGGGGTCGGTTATGGCTACACCTTC
>.|TRBJ2-5|11|.|TRBV7-9
CASSVKETQYF
TGTGCCAGCAGCGTTAAAGAGACCCAGTACTTC
>.|TRBJ1-6|15|TRBD1|TRBV7-9
CASRAGTEENSPLHF
TGTGCCAGCAGAGCCGGGACAGAGGAAAATTCACCCCTCCACTTT
>.|TRBJ2-1|21|.|TRBV28
CASSLRVILSFFDRDRNEQFF
TGTGCCAGCAGTTTACGCGTTATCCTATCCTTCTTCGACAGAGATAGGAATGAGCAGTTCTTC
>.|TRBJ2-1|12|.|TRBV6-5
CASSNIYNEQFF
TGTGCCAGCAGCAATATATACAATGAGCAGTTCTTC
>.|TRBJ1-1|14|.|TRBV27
CASRVDRRNTEAFF
TGTGCCAGCAGAGTAGACAGACGGAACACTGAAGCTTTCTTT
>once|TRBJ1-5|15|.|TRBV5-5
CASSIFMGTNQPQHF
TGTGCCAGCAGCATATTTATGGGGACCAACCAGCCCCAGCATTTT
>.|TRBJ1-4|12|.|TRBV6-6
CASSYSQEKLFF
TGTGCCAGCAGTTACTCCCAGGAAAAACTGTTTTTT
>once|TRBJ2-1|20|.|TRBV3-1/TRBV3-2
CASSQDKYLIYSGSYNEQFF
TGTGCCAGCAGCCAAGATAAATACCTGATCTACTCTGGCTCCTACAATGAGCAGTTCTTC
>.|TRBJ1-5|14|.|TRBV6-6
CASSYGGANQPQHF
TGTGCCAGCAGTTACGGCGGCGCTAATCAGCCCCAGCATTTT
>.|TRBJ1-1|16|.|TRBV9
CASSPQGGGLNTEAFF
TGTGCCAGCAGCCCCCAAGGGGGGGGTTTGAACACTGAAGCTTTCTTT
>.|TRBJ2-3|13|TRBD1|TRBV6-5
CASGDRATDTQYF
TGTGCCAGCGGGGACAGGGCCACAGATACGCAGTATTTT
>once|TRBJ1-5|14|.|TRBV25-1
CASSEPEGHQPQHF
TGTGCCAGCAGTGAACCGGAGGGGCATCAGCCCCAGCATTTT
>once|TRBJ2-1|15|.|TRBV9
CASSVEDLSYNEQFF
TGTGCCAGCAGCGTAGAGGACCTCTCCTACAATGAGCAGTTCTTC
>.|TRBJ2-1|15|.|TRBV27
CASSSGLISYNEQFF
TGTGCCAGCAGTTCGGGACTTATCTCCTACAATGAGCAGTTCTTC
>.|TRBJ1-6|14|.|TRBV30
CACSEGVENSPLHF
TGTGCCTGCAGTGAGGGTGTCGAAAATTCACCCCTCCACTTT
>.|TRBJ1-6|13|.|TRBV30
CAWSVSGNSPLHF
TGTGCCTGGAGTGTATCGGGGAATTCACCCCTCCACTTT
>.|TRBJ2-3|14|.|TRBV30
CAWSRGGPQDTQYF
TGTGCCTGGAGTCGAGGGGGGCCACAAGATACGCAGTATTTT
>few|TRBJ1-5|12|.|TRBV7-2
CASSLGQETQHF
TGTGCCAGCAGCTTAGGTCAGGAAACCCAGCATTTT
>.|TRBJ1-1|13|.|TRBV7-8
CASSLAMNTEAFF
TGTGCCAGCAGCTTAGCCATGAACACTGAAGCTTTCTTT
>.|TRBJ1-5|16|TRBD1|TRBV19
CASSPRQGNSNQPQHF
TGTGCCAGTAGTCCCCGACAGGGGAATAGCAATCAGCCCCAGCATTTT
>few|TRBJ1-2|14|.|TRBV7-2
CASSLATFNYGYTF
TGTGCCAGCAGCTTGGCAACCTTTAACTATGGCTACACCTTC
>.|TRBJ1-5|15|TRBD1|TRBV4-2
CASSQPGGEAQPQHF
TGTGCCAGCAGCCAACCAGGGGGAGAGGCTCAGCCCCAGCATTTT
>.|TRBJ2-1|14|.|TRBV5-6
CASSQGSSYNEQFF
TGTGCCAGCAGCCAGGGTAGCTCCTACAATGAGCAGTTCTTC
>few|TRBJ1-4|15|.|TRBV25-1
CASSERREIGEKLFF
TGTGCCAGCAGTGAAAGGAGGGAGATAGGTGAAAAACTGTTTTTT
>.|TRBJ1-3|15|.|TRBV28
CASSSGGTRGNTIYF
TGTGCCAGCAGTTCGGGCGGGACGCGTGGAAACACCATATATTTT
>.|TRBJ1-2|14|.|TRBV30
CAWSVLSDLYGYTF
TGTGCCTGGAGTGTACTGTCAGACCTTTATGGCTACACCTTC
>once|TRBJ1-6|14|.|TRBV11-3
CASRRAGDNSPLHF
TGTGCCAGCAGAAGGGCAGGGGACAATTCACCCCTCCACTTT
>few|TRBJ2-1|15|.|TRBV7-2
CASSLLFTPYNEQFF
TGTGCCAGCAGCTTACTCTTCACTCCCTACAATGAGCAGTTCTTC
>once|TRBJ2-7|15|.|TRBV4-2
CASSLNLPPGGEQYF
TGTGCCAGCAGCCTAAACCTCCCGCCGGGCGGCGAGCAGTACTTC
>.|TRBJ1-1|16|TRBD1|TRBV18
CASSGLGTGADTEAFF
TGTGCCAGCTCCGGTCTTGGGACAGGGGCGGACACTGAAGCTTTCTTT
>.|TRBJ2-1|16|TRBD1|TRBV5-1
CASSLGVDRRIDEQFF
TGCGCCAGCAGCTTGGGGGTGGACAGGCGAATTGATGAGCAGTTCTTC
>.|TRBJ2-3|14|.|TRBV2
CASRGAISTDTQYF
TGTGCCAGCAGGGGGGCTATTAGCACAGATACGCAGTATTTT
>.|TRBJ1-1|12|TRBD1|TRBV7-9
CASTWGQGEAFF
TGTGCCAGCACCTGGGGACAGGGGGAAGCTTTCTTT
>.|TRBJ2-2|14|TRBD1|TRBV28
CATKDRGLTGELFF
TGTGCCACCAAGGACAGGGGTCTCACCGGGGAGCTGTTTTTT
>.|TRBJ2-2|13|.|TRBV29-1
CSVGGGNTGELFF
TGCAGCGTCGGTGGGGGAAACACCGGGGAGCTGTTTTTT
>.|TRBJ1-1|11|.|TRBV3-1/TRBV3-2
CASRQQGEAFF
TGTGCCAGCAGACAACAGGGTGAAGCTTTCTTT
>.|TRBJ2-2|15|TRBD2|TRBV30
CAWSSRPRGGGELFF
TGTGCCTGGAGTTCCCGTCCCCGCGGGGGCGGGGAGCTGTTTTTT
>.|TRBJ1-5|13|.|TRBV2
CASSGGGRQPQHF
TGTGCCAGCAGTGGTGGCGGCCGGCAGCCCCAGCATTTT